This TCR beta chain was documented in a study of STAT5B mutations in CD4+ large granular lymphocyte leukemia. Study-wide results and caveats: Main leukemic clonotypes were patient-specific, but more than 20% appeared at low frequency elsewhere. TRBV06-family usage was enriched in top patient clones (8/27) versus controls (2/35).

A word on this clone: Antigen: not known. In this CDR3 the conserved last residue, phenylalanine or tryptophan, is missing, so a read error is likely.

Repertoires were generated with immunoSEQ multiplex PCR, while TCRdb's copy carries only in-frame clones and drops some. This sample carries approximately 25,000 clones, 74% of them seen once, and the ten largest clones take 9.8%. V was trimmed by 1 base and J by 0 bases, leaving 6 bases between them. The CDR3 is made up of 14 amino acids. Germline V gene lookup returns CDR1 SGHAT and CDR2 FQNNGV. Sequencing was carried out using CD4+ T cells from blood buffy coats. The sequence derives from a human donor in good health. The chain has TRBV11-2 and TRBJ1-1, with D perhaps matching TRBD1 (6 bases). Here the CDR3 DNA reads TGTGCCAGCAGCTTAGGACAGGTGAACACTGAAGCTTTCCTT. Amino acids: CASSLGQVNTEAFL.